Reported below is one T cell receptor (beta chain). Trimming shortened V by 4 bases and J by 2 bases, and 9 bases separated the two germline ends. Germline V gene lookup returns CDR1 SQVTM and CDR2 ANQGSEA. This CDR3 comprises 13 residues. Using immunoSEQ multiplex PCR, the repertoire was profiled, and TCRdb retains in-frame clones only, with some absent. This table holds about 310,000 clones, around 87% found once. The data were obtained in a study of blood T cell repertoires in COVID-19. Study overall: Nucleic acid was either cDNA or gDNA, and it came from T cells, B-cell-depleted T cells, or PBMCs.

This TCR was recovered from a man aged 18-30 years with active or convalescent COVID-19. V is TRBV29-1 and J is TRBJ1-3; TRBD1 might be the D (5 bases). The source material was peripheral blood. The CDR3 region has the DNA TGCAGCGTTGTGGGGCAGACTGGAAACACCATATATTTT. Its translation is CSVVGQTGNTIYF. Complete variable domain (other parts from reference TRBV29-1 and TRBJ1-3): SAVISQKPSRDICQRGTSLTIQCQVDSQVTMMFWYRQQPGQSLTLIATANQGSEATYESGFVIDKFPISRPNLTFSTLTVSNMSPEDSSIYLCSVVGQTGNTIYFGEGSWLTVV.